What follows describes a single T cell receptor (beta chain). Its antigen remains unidentified. The sample holds no much larger clone one base away, and base qualities are not on file. As encoded in the germline V gene, CDR1 is SGHRS while CDR2 is YFSETQ. The CDR3 runs 12 amino acids, cysteine and phenylalanine included. CDR3 DNA is the only sequence kept; it has 36 bases, read in frame from the first base. V is clipped by 0 bases and J by 8 bases, and the sequence between their germline boundaries is 6 bases long. The sample is drawn from a study of cytomegalovirus exposure and HLA in healthy donors (dated 2017 in TCRdb). General notes on the study: An earlier analysis of fewer than 750 of the donors reported around 280 Gb of sequence data and about 120 million unique TCR beta sequences obtained from around 170 million T cells. About 300 gigabases of sequencing data and around 87 million unique TCR sequences were included in an early release covering around 650 HLA-typed donors. Of the approximately 400 genotyped donors, 65% to 90% were placed in the genetic ancestry cluster associated with self-reported Caucasian donors. The study aimed to test whether cataloging public T cell receptors could reveal signatures of past pathogen exposure. The T cell repertoires of under 750 subjects were profiled by immunosequencing and related to cytomegalovirus serostatus. In addition to the first cohort of about 650 subjects, a separate validation cohort of some 120 different subjects was used. High-throughput TCR immunosequencing, statistical association of individual TCRs with disease status, and machine learning were combined to predict cytomegalovirus infection status. In a later analysis, previously published TCR beta repertoires from 550 to 750 donors were re-analyzed and high-resolution HLA genotyping was added so that TCR occurrence patterns could be studied. Rather than drawing on any new phenotypic data, the later analysis identified candidate immune exposures from TCR beta sequences and the way those sequences occurred across donors. To decide whether each TCR beta V gene segment behaved as functional or pseudogenic, an earlier analysis of 587 of the donors relied on high-throughput TCR beta sequencing. Alongside the repertoire data, information on donor age, sex, ethnicity and CMV serostatus was compiled. Genome-wide SNP genotypes for about 65% of the roughly 670 donors were used in a later genetic analysis, which treated that subset as a discovery cohort. All discovery cohort repertoires had been generated on a single sequencing platform. HLA typing covered class I and class II loci at four-digit resolution. Typing coverage varied by locus: about 620-640 donors for A, B, C, DRB1 and DQB1; some 520 for DQA1; some 610 for DPA1; roughly 450 for DPB1. Because of strong linkage in the cohort, four or five DR-DQ haplotypes were treated as single units for association and clustering. On average, around 240,000 unique TCR beta nucleotide sequences were sequenced per donor among 300 to 500 genotyped donors of the cohort, with 15% to 20% of those sequences being non-productive.

Beyond this particular receptor, the publication reports: Immune exposure information for the cohort was limited to CMV serostatus. Some IMGT-functional V segments, including TRBV6-2 and TRBV6-3, could not be told apart with the 87-base-pair reads, so those segments were excluded. In a later analysis, some 18,000 TCR beta sequences were associated with specific HLA alleles at a false discovery rate of 0.05. HLA typing was unavailable for some donors at each locus, so association tests used only the typed subset. According to a later analysis, parvovirus B19, influenza, CMV and Epstein-Barr virus appeared linked to several top co-occurrence clusters. Only TCR beta chains were sequenced in this cohort, and the absence of alpha or paired-chain data limited detectable features. The authors suggested that the approach could potentially be generalized to other disease states and immunological phenotypes. A further reported finding was that TCR beta sequences accurately predicted the HLA-A and HLA-B alleles for most subjects in the first cohort. A total of fewer than 200 TCR beta chains were listed by the study as associated with cytomegalovirus. When HLA alleles, especially DR and DQ, strongly co-occurred, TCR associations were difficult to assign to individual alleles. In a later analysis, most CMV-associated TCR beta chains were found to appear HLA-restricted, with HLA associations seemingly driven largely by CMV exposure. A cluster of highly shared sequence variants was judged likely to represent a technical artifact of the sequencing pipeline. A later genetic analysis associated a missense DCLRE1C variant with V-gene and J-gene trimming of TCR beta chains, and an independent cohort replicated the association. In a later analysis, the rate of TCR association differed among HLA loci, with DRB1 alleles having the most associated TCRs and HLA-C alleles having the fewest. In vitro tests confirmed that a few of the cytomegalovirus-associated TCR beta chains recognize cytomegalovirus antigens. The classifier was reported to diagnose cytomegalovirus status with high specificity and sensitivity in both the original and validation cohorts. Linkage disequilibrium might explain the correlated functional status among segregating V segments, but an unknown experimental factor could not be ruled out. Presence/absence analyses assumed roughly uniform sequencing depth across donors, an assumption that may not hold. In a later analysis, HLA-associated TCR beta chains were found to be more clonally expanded and to have lower generation probabilities than equally common non-associated chains. Most TCR sequences were observed very rarely across donors, whereas some public TCRs were present in many individuals. Broadly in line with IMGT annotations, most TCR beta V segments showed up in productive rearrangements about 87% or about 30% of the time in an earlier analysis of around 600 of the donors. According to a later genetic analysis, donors in an Asian-associated ancestry cluster had fewer N-insertions in productive TCRs than the approximately 630-donor mean. Because counts were too low, roughly 17 rarely observed V segments, including chromosome 9 orphons, were left out of the earlier analysis of a few hundred of the donors.

The method was the immunoSEQ multiplex PCR assay. The multiplex PCR relied on a mix of 60 forward primers for TCR Vbeta segments and 13 reverse primers for TCR Jbeta segments. The CDR3 region of rearranged TCR beta genes was amplified from genomic DNA with a multiplex PCR assay. The Illumina HiSeq System was used to sequence the amplified TCR beta libraries as 87-base-pair reads. The paper's data handling went like this. A later analysis counted approximately 74 million unique TCR beta chains across the 666 repertoires, and 9 million to 14 million of these chains were shared by at least two donors. To remove PCR and sequencing errors, raw reads were error-corrected and collapsed into unique sequences using a nearest-neighbor algorithm that merged closely related sequences. To assign V, D and J gene segments, CDR3 sequences were aligned to IMGT reference sequences. Each retained sequence needed at least a six-nucleotide match to both a V gene segment and a J gene segment. Rearrangements were classified as productive when the CDR3 lacked stop codons and remained in frame with V and J, and all other rearrangements were classified as non-productive. Following IMGT convention, CDR3 was defined as the stretch from the second conserved V-encoded cysteine to the conserved J-encoded phenylalanine. The earlier analysis of more than 450 of the donors excluded sequences that lacked an unambiguous match to a single V gene segment. In an earlier analysis of approximately 590 of the donors, a V segment was called functional when productive rearrangements were above 56.7%, and segregating when the standard deviation between donors exceeded 5%. A statistical classification framework was built for diagnosing cytomegalovirus status from the catalog of TCR beta chain sequences. A later analysis assigned V and J genes by comparing TCR nucleotide sequences with IMGT/GENE-DB human TR gene sequences. The TCRdist pipeline was used in a later analysis to assign CDR3 sequences and most-parsimonious VDJ recombination scenarios. In a later analysis, each TCR beta chain was defined by its CDR3 amino acid sequence together with its V-gene family, and reads lacking a unique V-gene family were excluded. As a way to deal with suspected cross-contamination and a sequencing artifact, a later analysis dropped 450 to 700 nucleotide sequences that were highly shared and had low generation probability. In a later analysis, a clonal expansion index was calculated for each public chain from normalized within-repertoire ranks of inferred template counts. A later analysis computed generation probabilities with a VDJ recombination model fitted to out-of-frame rearrangements, and checked the results against IGoR. In a later analysis, hypergeometric tests were used to score TCR-TCR, TCR-HLA and TCR-CMV co-occurrence, with a repertoire-size bias correction applied to TCR pairs. To estimate false discovery rates, a later analysis permuted the HLA or CMV assignments 20 times. In a later analysis, co-occurring TCRs were grouped using DBSCAN, with TCRdist sequence similarity added in when clustering inside HLA-allele-positive subsets. Repertoires with fewer than 30,000 or more than 120,000 public chains were left out of co-occurrence clustering, as were five repertoires with anomalous nucleotide sharing. The table was pulled from immuneACCESS by TCRdb, which kept in-frame rearrangements only. Such tables lose some clones; where checked, under half of the loss comes from unresolved V genes, and the rest has no known cause. For V, J and clone size, that table is used; D and trimming come from the DNA. The sample includes 140,000 or so clones, with about 85% observed a single time. The ten largest clones represent around 2.5% of the sample.

The cohort was made up of 666 healthy bone marrow donors. All cohort members were sampled while nominally healthy, although unrecorded immune exposures were likely present. The donor tested CMV seronegative and was one of the 352 seronegative cohort members. A peripheral blood sample was provided by each donor, and peripheral blood mononuclear cells were used for TCR beta sequencing. The Qiagen DNeasy Blood Extraction Kit was used to extract genomic DNA from the blood cell samples. This TCR was sampled from a boy between 2 and 10 years old in good health and CMV-seronegative. Sequencing was carried out using PBMCs. The rearrangement combines TRBV5-1 with TRBJ2-1, with an unclear D gene assignment. The nucleotides read TGCGCCAGCAGCTTGGTGGCAGATGAGCAGTTCTTC. It encodes CASSLVADEQFF.